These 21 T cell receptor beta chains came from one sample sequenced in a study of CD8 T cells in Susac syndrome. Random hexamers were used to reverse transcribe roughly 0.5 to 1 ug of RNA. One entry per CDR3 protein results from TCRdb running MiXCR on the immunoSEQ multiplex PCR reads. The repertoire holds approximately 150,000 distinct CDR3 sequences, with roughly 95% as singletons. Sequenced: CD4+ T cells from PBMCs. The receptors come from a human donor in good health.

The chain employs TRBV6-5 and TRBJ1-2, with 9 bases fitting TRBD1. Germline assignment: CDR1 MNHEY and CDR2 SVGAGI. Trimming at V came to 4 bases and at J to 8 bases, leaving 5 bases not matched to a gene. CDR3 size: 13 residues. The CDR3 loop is CASSFRQGGGYTF. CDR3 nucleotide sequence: TGTGCCAGCAGTTTTAGACAGGGGGGGGGCTACACCTTC.

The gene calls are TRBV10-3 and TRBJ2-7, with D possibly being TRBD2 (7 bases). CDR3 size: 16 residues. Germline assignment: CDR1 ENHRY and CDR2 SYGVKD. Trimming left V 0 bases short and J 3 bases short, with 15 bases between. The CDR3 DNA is TGTGCCATCAGTGAGTCGGGGGGGGCAAGTAACTACGAGCAGTACTTC. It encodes CAISESGGASNYEQYF.

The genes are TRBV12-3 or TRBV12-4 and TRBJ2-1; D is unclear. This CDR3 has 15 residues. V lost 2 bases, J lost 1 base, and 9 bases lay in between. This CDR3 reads CASSLMSPSYNEQFF. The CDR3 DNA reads TGTGCCAGCAGTTTAATGTCTCCGTCCTACAATGAGCAGTTCTTC.

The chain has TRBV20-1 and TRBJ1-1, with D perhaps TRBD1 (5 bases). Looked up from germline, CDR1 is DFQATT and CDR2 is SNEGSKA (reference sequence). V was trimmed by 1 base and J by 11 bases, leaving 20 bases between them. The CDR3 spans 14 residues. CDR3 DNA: TGCAGTGCTAGAGGAGCTACGTCAGGGAGTTTTGCTTTCTTT. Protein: CSARGATSGSFAFF.

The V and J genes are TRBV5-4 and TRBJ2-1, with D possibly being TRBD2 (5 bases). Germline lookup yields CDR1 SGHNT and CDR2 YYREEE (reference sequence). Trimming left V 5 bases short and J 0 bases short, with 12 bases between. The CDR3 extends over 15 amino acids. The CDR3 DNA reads TGTGCCAGCAGTCAGCGGACGAGCTCCTACAATGAGCAGTTCTTC. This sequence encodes CASSQRTSSYNEQFF.

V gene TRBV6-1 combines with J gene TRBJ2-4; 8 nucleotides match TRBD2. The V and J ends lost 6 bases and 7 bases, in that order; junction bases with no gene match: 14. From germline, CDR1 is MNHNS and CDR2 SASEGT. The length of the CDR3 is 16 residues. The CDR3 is CASSQIGGAGQNIQYF. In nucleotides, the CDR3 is TGTGCCAGCAGCCAGATCGGGGGGGCGGGCCAGAACATTCAGTACTTC.

CDR3 DNA sequence: TGTGCCACCAGCAGTGCGCAGGGAGGGTCCTACGAGCAGTACTTC. Translation gives CATSSAQGGSYEQYF. The chain combines TRBV15 with TRBJ2-7, with 7 bases aligning to TRBD2. The CDR3 has 15 amino acids. Trimming took 3 bases from V and 1 from J; bases not matched to a gene: 6. The germline gives CDR1 LNHNV, CDR2 YYDKDF (reference sequence).

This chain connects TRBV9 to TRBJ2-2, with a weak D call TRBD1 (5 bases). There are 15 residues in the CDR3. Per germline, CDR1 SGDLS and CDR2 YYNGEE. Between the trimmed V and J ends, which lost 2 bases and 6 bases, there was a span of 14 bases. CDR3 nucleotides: TGTGCCAGCAGCGTTGACCCAAGGGGTCCCGGGGAGCTGTTTTTT. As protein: CASSVDPRGPGELFF.

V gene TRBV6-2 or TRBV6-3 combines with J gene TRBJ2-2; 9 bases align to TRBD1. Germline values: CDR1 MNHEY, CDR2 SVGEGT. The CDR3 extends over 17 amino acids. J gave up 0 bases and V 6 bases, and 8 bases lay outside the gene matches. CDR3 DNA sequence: TGTGCCAGCAGCAGCAAGGGACAGGGCGCGAACACCGGGGAGCTGTTTTTT. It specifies CASSSKGQGANTGELFF.

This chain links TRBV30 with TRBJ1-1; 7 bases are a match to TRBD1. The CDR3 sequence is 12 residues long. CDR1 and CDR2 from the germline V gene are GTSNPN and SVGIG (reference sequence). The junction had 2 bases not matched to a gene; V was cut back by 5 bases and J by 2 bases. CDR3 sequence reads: CAWGDRNTEAFF. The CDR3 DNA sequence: TGTGCCTGGGGGGACAGAAACACTGAAGCTTTCTTT.

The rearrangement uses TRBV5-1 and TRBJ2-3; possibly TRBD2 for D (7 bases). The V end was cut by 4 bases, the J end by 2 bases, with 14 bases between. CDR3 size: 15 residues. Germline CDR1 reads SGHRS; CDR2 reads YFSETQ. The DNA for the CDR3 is TGCGCCAGCAGCCCCTCCCGGGGGGCCACAGATACGCAGTATTTT. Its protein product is CASSPSRGATDTQYF.

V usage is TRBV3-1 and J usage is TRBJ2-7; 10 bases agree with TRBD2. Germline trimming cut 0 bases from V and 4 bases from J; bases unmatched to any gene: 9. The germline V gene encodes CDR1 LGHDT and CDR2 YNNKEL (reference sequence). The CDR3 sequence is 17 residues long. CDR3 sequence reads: CASSQDTLAGAGYEQYF. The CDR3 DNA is TGTGCCAGCAGCCAAGATACGCTAGCGGGAGCAGGGTACGAGCAGTACTTC.

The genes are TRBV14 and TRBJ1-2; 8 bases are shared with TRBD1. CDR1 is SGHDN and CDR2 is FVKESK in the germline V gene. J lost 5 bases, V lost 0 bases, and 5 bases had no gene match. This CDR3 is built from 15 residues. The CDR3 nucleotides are TGTGCCAGCAGCCAAGATCTGAGACAGGGGTATGGCTACACCTTC. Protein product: CASSQDLRQGYGYTF.

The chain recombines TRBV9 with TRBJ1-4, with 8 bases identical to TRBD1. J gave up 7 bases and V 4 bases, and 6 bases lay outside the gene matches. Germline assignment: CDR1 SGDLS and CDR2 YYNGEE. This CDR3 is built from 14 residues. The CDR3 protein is CASSPGGSGEKLFF. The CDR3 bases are TGTGCCAGCAGCCCAGGGGGCAGCGGTGAAAAACTGTTTTTT.

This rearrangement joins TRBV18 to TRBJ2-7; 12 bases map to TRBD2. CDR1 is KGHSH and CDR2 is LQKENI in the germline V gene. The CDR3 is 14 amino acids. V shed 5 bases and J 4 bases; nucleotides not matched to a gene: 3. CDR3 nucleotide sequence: TGTGCCAGCTCAGAGACTAGCGGGAGATACGAGCAGTACTTC. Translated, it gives CASSETSGRYEQYF.

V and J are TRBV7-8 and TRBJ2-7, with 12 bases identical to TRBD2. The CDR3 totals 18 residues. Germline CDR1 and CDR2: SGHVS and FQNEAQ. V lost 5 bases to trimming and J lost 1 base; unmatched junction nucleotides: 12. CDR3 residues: CASSASVLAGGGSYEQYF. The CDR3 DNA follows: TGTGCCAGCAGCGCCTCGGTGCTAGCGGGAGGGGGTTCCTACGAGCAGTACTTC.

The CDR3 loop is CASSVSPRAYEAFF. The CDR3 nucleotides are TGTGCCAGCAGCGTATCCCCCCGGGCCTATGAAGCTTTCTTT. The chain uses TRBV9 and TRBJ1-1, with D unclear. The CDR3 length is 14 residues. The V end was cut by 1 base, the J end by 7 bases, with 14 bases between. Germline CDR1 reads SGDLS; CDR2 reads YYNGEE.

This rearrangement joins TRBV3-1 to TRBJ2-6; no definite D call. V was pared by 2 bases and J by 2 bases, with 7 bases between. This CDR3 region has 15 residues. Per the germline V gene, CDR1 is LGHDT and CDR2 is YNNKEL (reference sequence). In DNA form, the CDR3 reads TGTGCCAGCAGCCAACAGGCTACTGGGGCCAACGTCCTGACTTTC. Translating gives CASSQQATGANVLTF.

Here the CDR3 DNA reads TGCAGCCCAGGGGGACAGGCCTGCTCCTACGAGCAGTACTTC. Encoded protein: CSPGGQACSYEQYF. This chain uses TRBV29-1 with TRBJ2-7, with 8 bases fitting TRBD1. The CDR3 sequence is 14 residues long. Unmatched junction bases numbered 9, after V lost 8 bases and J lost 0 bases. Germline-derived CDR1 and CDR2 are SQVTM and ANQGSEA.

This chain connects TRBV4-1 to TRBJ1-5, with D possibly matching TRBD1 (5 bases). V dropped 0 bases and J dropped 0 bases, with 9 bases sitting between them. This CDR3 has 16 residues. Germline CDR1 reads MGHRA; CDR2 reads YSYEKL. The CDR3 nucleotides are TGCGCCAGCAGCCAAGAAGCGGACATTAGCAATCAGCCCCAGCATTTT. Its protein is CASSQEADISNQPQHF.

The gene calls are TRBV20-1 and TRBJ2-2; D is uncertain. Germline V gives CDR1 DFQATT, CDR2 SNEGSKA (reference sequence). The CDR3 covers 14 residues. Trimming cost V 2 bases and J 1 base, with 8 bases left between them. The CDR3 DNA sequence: TGCAGTGCTAGACCCCAGTTGAACACCGGGGAGCTGTTTTTT. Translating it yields CSARPQLNTGELFF.